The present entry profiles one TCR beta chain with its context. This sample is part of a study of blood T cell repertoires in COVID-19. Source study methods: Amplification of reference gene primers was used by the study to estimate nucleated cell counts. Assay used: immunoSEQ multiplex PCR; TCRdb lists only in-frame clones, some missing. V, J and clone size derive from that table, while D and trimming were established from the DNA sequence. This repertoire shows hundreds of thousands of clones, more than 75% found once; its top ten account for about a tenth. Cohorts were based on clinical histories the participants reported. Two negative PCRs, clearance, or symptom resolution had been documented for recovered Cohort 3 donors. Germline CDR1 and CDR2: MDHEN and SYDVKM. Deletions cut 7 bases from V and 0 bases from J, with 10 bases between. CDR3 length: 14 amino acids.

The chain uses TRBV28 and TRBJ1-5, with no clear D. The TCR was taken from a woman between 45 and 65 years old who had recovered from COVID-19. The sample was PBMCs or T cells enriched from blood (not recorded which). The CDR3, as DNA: TGTGCCAGCAAAACAGAATATAGCAATCAGCCCCAGCATTTT. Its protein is CASKTEYSNQPQHF.